This is a list of T cell receptor beta chains from one sample in a study of blood T cell repertoires in COVID-19. The repertoire was sequenced with immunoSEQ multiplex PCR; TCRdb's copy has only in-frame clones and lacks some. The table has about 210,000 clones, 85% seen once. Sequenced material: peripheral blood. The receptors were sampled from a woman in her seventies with COVID-19, enrolled during active disease. CDR3s include the opening cysteine and the closing phenylalanine or tryptophan. Each record gives: clone size, CDR3 length, J gene, V gene, D gene, CDR3 protein, CDR3 DNA. The D gene is left open where the match is weak. For some rows the clone size is stated as once, few or many, or as a class when expanded; others skip it.

clone_size: .
cdr3_length: 15
j_call: TRBJ1-1
v_call: TRBV7-2
d_call: .
cdr3_aa: CASTFPTVLNTEAFF
cdr3_nt: TGTGCCAGCACCTTTCCCACAGTTTTAAACACTGAAGCTTTCTTT

clone_size: .
cdr3_length: 14
j_call: TRBJ2-1
v_call: TRBV7-2
d_call: .
cdr3_aa: CASNPGLSYNEQFF
cdr3_nt: TGTGCCAGCAACCCGGGACTCTCCTACAATGAGCAGTTCTTC

clone_size: .
cdr3_length: 16
j_call: TRBJ2-1
v_call: TRBV5-4
d_call: TRBD2
cdr3_aa: CASSLAAGGPGDEQFF
cdr3_nt: TGTGCCAGCAGCTTGGCAGCGGGAGGGCCTGGGGATGAGCAGTTCTTC

clone_size: .
cdr3_length: 16
j_call: TRBJ2-3
v_call: TRBV14
d_call: TRBD2
cdr3_aa: CASSQPIAGGIDTQYF
cdr3_nt: TGTGCCAGCAGCCAACCTATAGCGGGAGGGATAGATACGCAGTATTTT

clone_size: .
cdr3_length: 15
j_call: TRBJ1-3
v_call: TRBV7-2
d_call: .
cdr3_aa: CASSPRLTGGNTIYF
cdr3_nt: TGTGCCAGCAGCCCTCGTCTCACGGGGGGAAACACCATATATTTT

clone_size: .
cdr3_length: 15
j_call: TRBJ1-6
v_call: TRBV9
d_call: TRBD1
cdr3_aa: CASSPRTGGTSPLHF
cdr3_nt: TGTGCCAGCAGCCCCCGGACAGGGGGAACATCACCCCTCCACTTT

clone_size: .
cdr3_length: 12
j_call: TRBJ2-7
v_call: TRBV18
d_call: .
cdr3_aa: CASSPMGSEQYF
cdr3_nt: TGTGCCAGCTCACCAATGGGGAGCGAGCAGTACTTC

clone_size: .
cdr3_length: 13
j_call: TRBJ1-2
v_call: TRBV18
d_call: .
cdr3_aa: CASSPAGAYGYTF
cdr3_nt: TGTGCCAGCTCACCGGCGGGGGCCTATGGCTACACCTTC

clone_size: .
cdr3_length: 14
j_call: TRBJ1-2
v_call: TRBV5-1
d_call: TRBD1
cdr3_aa: CASSLAQGGLGYTF
cdr3_nt: TGCGCCAGCAGCTTGGCCCAGGGGGGATTAGGCTACACCTTC

clone_size: .
cdr3_length: 14
j_call: TRBJ1-1
v_call: TRBV11-1
d_call: TRBD1
cdr3_aa: CASSTSTGTTEAFF
cdr3_nt: TGTGCCAGCAGCACCTCGACAGGGACCACTGAAGCTTTCTTT

clone_size: .
cdr3_length: 12
j_call: TRBJ1-2
v_call: TRBV12-3/TRBV12-4
d_call: .
cdr3_aa: CASSQGIGGYTF
cdr3_nt: TGTGCCAGCAGCCAGGGGATCGGCGGCTACACCTTC

clone_size: .
cdr3_length: 13
j_call: TRBJ1-2
v_call: TRBV6-6
d_call: .
cdr3_aa: CASSYTPNYGYTF
cdr3_nt: TGTGCCAGCAGTTACACACCTAACTATGGCTACACCTTC

clone_size: .
cdr3_length: 13
j_call: TRBJ1-2
v_call: TRBV5-4
d_call: .
cdr3_aa: CASSLDREDGYTF
cdr3_nt: TGTGCCAGCAGCTTGGACAGGGAAGATGGCTACACCTTC

clone_size: .
cdr3_length: 17
j_call: TRBJ2-3
v_call: TRBV7-7
d_call: TRBD2
cdr3_aa: CASSARLAGVGTDTQYF
cdr3_nt: TGTGCTAGCAGCGCCCGACTAGCGGGGGTGGGGACAGATACGCAGTATTTT

clone_size: .
cdr3_length: 16
j_call: TRBJ1-1
v_call: TRBV14
d_call: .
cdr3_aa: CASSQDRGFQGTEAFF
cdr3_nt: TGTGCCAGCAGCCAAGATAGGGGTTTTCAGGGAACTGAAGCTTTCTTT

clone_size: .
cdr3_length: 13
j_call: TRBJ2-1
v_call: TRBV6-5
d_call: TRBD1
cdr3_aa: CASSNTGDNEQFF
cdr3_nt: TGTGCCAGCAGTAATACAGGGGACAATGAGCAGTTCTTC

clone_size: .
cdr3_length: 14
j_call: TRBJ2-7
v_call: TRBV19
d_call: .
cdr3_aa: CASSKTGRTYEQYF
cdr3_nt: TGTGCCAGTAGTAAGACAGGGAGGACCTACGAGCAGTACTTC

clone_size: .
cdr3_length: 15
j_call: TRBJ1-1
v_call: TRBV4-2
d_call: TRBD1
cdr3_aa: CASSRTGVGNTEAFF
cdr3_nt: TGTGCCAGCAGCCGGACAGGGGTGGGGAACACTGAAGCTTTCTTT

clone_size: .
cdr3_length: 15
j_call: TRBJ2-1
v_call: TRBV5-6
d_call: TRBD2
cdr3_aa: CASSGSSGFYNEQFF
cdr3_nt: TGTGCCAGCAGCGGGTCTAGCGGTTTCTACAATGAGCAGTTCTTC

clone_size: once
cdr3_length: 16
j_call: TRBJ1-6
v_call: TRBV18
d_call: TRBD1
cdr3_aa: CASSPSGTGYNSPLHF
cdr3_nt: TGTGCCAGCTCCCCCTCGGGGACAGGGTATAATTCACCCCTCCACTTT

clone_size: .
cdr3_length: 13
j_call: TRBJ1-1
v_call: TRBV12-3/TRBV12-4
d_call: TRBD1
cdr3_aa: CASNRQGNTEAFF
cdr3_nt: TGTGCCAGCAATAGACAGGGGAACACTGAAGCTTTCTTT

clone_size: .
cdr3_length: 14
j_call: TRBJ2-1
v_call: TRBV7-3
d_call: .
cdr3_aa: CASSLNGLRDEQFF
cdr3_nt: TGTGCCAGCAGCTTAAATGGTTTACGGGATGAGCAGTTCTTC

clone_size: .
cdr3_length: 16
j_call: TRBJ1-1
v_call: TRBV6-6
d_call: TRBD1
cdr3_aa: CASSNRWRGQDTEAFF
cdr3_nt: TGTGCCAGCAGCAACCGATGGAGGGGGCAGGACACTGAAGCTTTCTTT

clone_size: .
cdr3_length: 14
j_call: TRBJ1-5
v_call: TRBV5-5
d_call: .
cdr3_aa: CASSLNQGNQPQHF
cdr3_nt: TGTGCCAGCAGCTTGAATCAGGGGAATCAGCCCCAGCATTTT

clone_size: .
cdr3_length: 13
j_call: TRBJ1-2
v_call: TRBV9
d_call: TRBD1
cdr3_aa: CASSADRSYGYTF
cdr3_nt: TGTGCCAGCAGCGCGGACAGGTCATATGGCTACACCTTC

clone_size: .
cdr3_length: 16
j_call: TRBJ2-7
v_call: TRBV6-1
d_call: TRBD2
cdr3_aa: CASSEVSGLAGVAQYF
cdr3_nt: TGTGCCAGCAGTGAAGTATCGGGGCTAGCGGGAGTGGCGCAGTACTTC

clone_size: .
cdr3_length: 17
j_call: TRBJ2-5
v_call: TRBV9
d_call: TRBD2
cdr3_aa: CASSVAGLAGRQETQYF
cdr3_nt: TGTGCCAGCAGCGTAGCAGGACTAGCGGGGAGGCAAGAGACCCAGTACTTC

clone_size: .
cdr3_length: 16
j_call: TRBJ1-4
v_call: TRBV9
d_call: TRBD1
cdr3_aa: CASSVEQGAANEKLFF
cdr3_nt: TGTGCCAGCAGCGTAGAACAGGGGGCAGCTAATGAAAAACTGTTTTTT

clone_size: .
cdr3_length: 13
j_call: TRBJ1-2
v_call: TRBV9
d_call: TRBD1
cdr3_aa: CASSVTGDYGYTF
cdr3_nt: TGTGCCAGCAGCGTCACAGGGGACTATGGCTACACCTTC

clone_size: .
cdr3_length: 13
j_call: TRBJ1-4
v_call: TRBV6-6
d_call: TRBD1
cdr3_aa: CAGGQATNEKLFF
cdr3_nt: TGTGCCGGGGGACAGGCAACTAATGAAAAACTGTTTTTT

clone_size: .
cdr3_length: 15
j_call: TRBJ2-7
v_call: TRBV4-2
d_call: .
cdr3_aa: CASSLTARSSYEQYF
cdr3_nt: TGTGCCAGCAGCCTCACGGCGAGGAGCTCCTACGAGCAGTACTTC

clone_size: .
cdr3_length: 15
j_call: TRBJ2-1
v_call: TRBV19
d_call: TRBD2
cdr3_aa: CASSRTSSVTGEQFF
cdr3_nt: TGTGCCAGTAGTAGGACTAGTTCCGTGACTGGTGAGCAGTTCTTC

clone_size: .
cdr3_length: 16
j_call: TRBJ2-3
v_call: TRBV11-3
d_call: TRBD1
cdr3_aa: CASSPVTGGGTDTQYF
cdr3_nt: TGTGCCAGCAGCCCGGTGACAGGGGGCGGCACAGATACGCAGTATTTT

clone_size: once
cdr3_length: 15
j_call: TRBJ2-5
v_call: TRBV18
d_call: TRBD1
cdr3_aa: CASSPRTGGWETQYF
cdr3_nt: TGTGCCAGCTCACCAAGGACAGGGGGTTGGGAGACCCAGTACTTC

clone_size: .
cdr3_length: 15
j_call: TRBJ1-1
v_call: TRBV19
d_call: .
cdr3_aa: CASSIMSRAHTEAFF
cdr3_nt: TGTGCCAGTAGTATCATGAGCAGGGCTCACACTGAAGCTTTCTTT

clone_size: .
cdr3_length: 12
j_call: TRBJ1-2
v_call: TRBV7-9
d_call: TRBD1
cdr3_aa: CASRQDRGKEAF
cdr3_nt: TGTGCCAGCAGACAGGACAGGGGAAAAGAGGCCTTC

clone_size: .
cdr3_length: 18
j_call: TRBJ2-3
v_call: TRBV10-3
d_call: TRBD2
cdr3_aa: CAISESKGLAGGTDTQYF
cdr3_nt: TGTGCCATCAGTGAGTCGAAGGGACTAGCGGGGGGAACAGATACGCAGTATTTT

clone_size: .
cdr3_length: 15
j_call: TRBJ1-5
v_call: TRBV28
d_call: .
cdr3_aa: CASSLSGNSNQPQHF
cdr3_nt: TGTGCCAGCAGTTTATCCGGGAATAGCAATCAGCCCCAGCATTTT

clone_size: .
cdr3_length: 16
j_call: TRBJ1-4
v_call: TRBV9
d_call: TRBD1
cdr3_aa: CASSVDTGGIGEKLFF
cdr3_nt: TGTGCCAGCAGCGTAGACACAGGGGGAATAGGAGAAAAACTGTTTTTT

clone_size: .
cdr3_length: 15
j_call: TRBJ1-1
v_call: TRBV7-2
d_call: .
cdr3_aa: CASSGGVHPSTEAFF
cdr3_nt: TGTGCCAGCAGCGGAGGGGTACATCCCAGCACTGAAGCTTTCTTT

clone_size: few
cdr3_length: 15
j_call: TRBJ1-3
v_call: TRBV30
d_call: .
cdr3_aa: CAWSVRGGSGNTIYF
cdr3_nt: TGTGCCTGGAGTGTGAGGGGGGGCTCTGGAAACACCATATATTTT

clone_size: .
cdr3_length: 15
j_call: TRBJ1-2
v_call: TRBV18
d_call: .
cdr3_aa: CASQAGAASYGGYTF
cdr3_nt: TGTGCCAGCCAGGCAGGGGCCGCTTCTTACGGGGGCTACACCTTC

clone_size: .
cdr3_length: 16
j_call: TRBJ1-1
v_call: TRBV5-4
d_call: TRBD1
cdr3_aa: CASSLAVGQGNTEAFF
cdr3_nt: TGTGCCAGCAGCTTGGCCGTTGGACAGGGAAACACTGAAGCTTTCTTT

clone_size: .
cdr3_length: 16
j_call: TRBJ2-1
v_call: TRBV7-2
d_call: .
cdr3_aa: CASSRLFSSSYNEQFF
cdr3_nt: TGTGCCAGCTCCCGACTCTTTTCAAGCTCCTACAATGAGCAGTTCTTC

clone_size: .
cdr3_length: 11
j_call: TRBJ1-1
v_call: TRBV23-1
d_call: .
cdr3_aa: CAGGRGAEAFF
cdr3_nt: TGCGCCGGGGGGAGGGGCGCTGAAGCTTTCTTT

clone_size: .
cdr3_length: 16
j_call: TRBJ2-1
v_call: TRBV9
d_call: TRBD2
cdr3_aa: CASSVSGLAEYNEQFF
cdr3_nt: TGTGCCAGCAGCGTATCGGGACTAGCGGAGTACAATGAGCAGTTCTTC

clone_size: .
cdr3_length: 15
j_call: TRBJ1-1
v_call: TRBV6-5
d_call: .
cdr3_aa: CASQGRGWGNTEAFF
cdr3_nt: TGTGCCAGCCAGGGAAGGGGATGGGGGAACACTGAAGCTTTCTTT

clone_size: once
cdr3_length: 15
j_call: TRBJ1-2
v_call: TRBV19
d_call: TRBD1
cdr3_aa: CASSTDRGRNYGYTF
cdr3_nt: TGTGCCAGTAGTACCGACAGGGGGCGAAACTATGGCTACACCTTC

clone_size: .
cdr3_length: 17
j_call: TRBJ2-7
v_call: TRBV6-6
d_call: .
cdr3_aa: CASSQTPRLLLSYEQYF
cdr3_nt: TGTGCCAGCAGTCAAACCCCCAGACTGCTCCTCTCCTACGAGCAGTACTTT

clone_size: .
cdr3_length: 15
j_call: TRBJ1-2
v_call: TRBV5-6
d_call: TRBD1
cdr3_aa: CASSLWTGISYGYTF
cdr3_nt: TGTGCCAGCAGCTTGTGGACAGGGATTTCCTATGGCTACACCTTC

clone_size: .
cdr3_length: 14
j_call: TRBJ1-1
v_call: TRBV5-1
d_call: .
cdr3_aa: CASSYGTLNTEAFF
cdr3_nt: TGCGCCAGCAGCTACGGGACATTGAACACTGAAGCTTTCTTT

clone_size: .
cdr3_length: 15
j_call: TRBJ2-7
v_call: TRBV12-5
d_call: .
cdr3_aa: CASGLVRPGSYEQYF
cdr3_nt: TGTGCTAGTGGTTTGGTACGGCCGGGATCCTACGAGCAGTACTTC

clone_size: .
cdr3_length: 14
j_call: TRBJ2-7
v_call: TRBV5-1
d_call: TRBD1
cdr3_aa: CASSPDRGVYEQYF
cdr3_nt: TGCGCCAGCAGCCCGGACAGGGGGGTCTACGAGCAGTACTTC

clone_size: .
cdr3_length: 15
j_call: TRBJ2-7
v_call: TRBV11-2
d_call: .
cdr3_aa: CASSFQGTIGYEQYF
cdr3_nt: TGTGCCAGCAGCTTCCAGGGGACAATTGGCTACGAGCAGTACTTC

clone_size: .
cdr3_length: 13
j_call: TRBJ1-1
v_call: TRBV24-1
d_call: .
cdr3_aa: CATSDSGLAEAFF
cdr3_nt: TGTGCCACCAGTGATTCCGGTCTAGCTGAAGCTTTCTTT